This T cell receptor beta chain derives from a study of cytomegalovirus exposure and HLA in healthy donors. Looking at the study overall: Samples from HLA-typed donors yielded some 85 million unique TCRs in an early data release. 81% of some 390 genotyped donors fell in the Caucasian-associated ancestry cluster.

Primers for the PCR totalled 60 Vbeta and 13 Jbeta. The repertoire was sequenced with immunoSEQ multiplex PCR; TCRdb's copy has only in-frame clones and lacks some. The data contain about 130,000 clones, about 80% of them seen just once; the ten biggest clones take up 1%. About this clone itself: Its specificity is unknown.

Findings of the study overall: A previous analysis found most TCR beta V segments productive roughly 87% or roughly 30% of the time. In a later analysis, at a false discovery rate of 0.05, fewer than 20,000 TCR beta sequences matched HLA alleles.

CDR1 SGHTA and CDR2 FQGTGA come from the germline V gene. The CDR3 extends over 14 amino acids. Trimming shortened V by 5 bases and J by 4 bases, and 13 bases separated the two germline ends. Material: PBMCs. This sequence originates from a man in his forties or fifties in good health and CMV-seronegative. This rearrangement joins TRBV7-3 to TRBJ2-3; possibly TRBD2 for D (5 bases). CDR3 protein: CASSLMRAPDTQYF. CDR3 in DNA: TGTGCCAGCAGCCTCATGAGGGCCCCAGATACGCAGTATTTT.